Following are 17 T cell receptor beta chains from one sample sequenced in a study of blood T cell repertoires in COVID-19. Generated by immunoSEQ multiplex PCR, the TCRdb table keeps only in-frame clones and is missing some. The data contain about 490,000 clones, 80% to 90% of them singletons. The sample consisted of peripheral blood. Receptor source: a human donor in a cohort sampled during active COVID-19.

This rearrangement joins TRBV11-2 to TRBJ2-7; D unclear. Germline CDR1 and CDR2: SGHAT and FQNNGV. V was cut by 5 bases and J by 9 bases, with 8 bases left in between. This CDR3 has 10 amino acids. CDR3 region: CASSTARQYF. For the CDR3, the DNA is TGTGCCAGCAGCACAGCCAGGCAGTACTTC.

The chain employs TRBV30 and TRBJ1-1; weak D call: TRBD1 (6 bases). The CDR3 is 13 amino acids. In germline, CDR1 is GTSNPN, CDR2 SVGIG (reference sequence). V was cut by 4 bases and J by 4 bases, with 13 bases left in between. DNA for the CDR3: TGTGCCTGGACAGGGGACCTTCTCACTGAAGCTTTCTTT. Amino acid sequence: CAWTGDLLTEAFF.

This chain uses TRBV29-1 with TRBJ1-4, with TRBD1 matching over 8 bases. The V segment lost 5 bases and the J segment 8 bases; nucleotides outside the gene matches: 7. CDR3 length: 13 amino acids. The V gene's germline CDR1 is SQVTM and CDR2 ANQGSEA. DNA of the CDR3: TGCAGCGTTAATGAACAGGGGGGGGAAAAACTGTTTTTT. Its translation: CSVNEQGGEKLFF.

V and J are TRBV29-1 and TRBJ2-7, with TRBD1 matching over 10 bases. CDR1 is SQVTM, CDR2 ANQGSEA, per germline. Germline trimming cut 4 bases from V and 0 bases from J; bases unmatched to any gene: 6. The length of the CDR3 is 15 residues. The CDR3 sequence: CSVVPRQGASYEQYF. The CDR3 nucleotides are TGCAGCGTTGTCCCCCGACAGGGGGCCTCCTACGAGCAGTACTTC.

The chain combines TRBV18 with TRBJ2-1, with 11 bases aligning to TRBD1. This CDR3 spans 15 amino acids. Germline V gene data show CDR1 as KGHSH and CDR2 as LQKENI. The V and J ends lost 4 bases and 7 bases, in that order; junction bases with no gene match: 6. CDR3 DNA sequence: TGTGCCAGCTCACGGAACCGGGACAGGGGGAATGAGCAGTTCTTC. This sequence encodes CASSRNRDRGNEQFF.

The chain carries TRBV7-9 and TRBJ2-7; 11 nucleotides match TRBD2. CDR1 SEHNR and CDR2 FQNEAQ come from the germline V gene (reference sequence). The trim removed 7 bases at V and 4 bases at J, leaving 6 bases unmatched. The CDR3 runs 14 residues. In nucleotides, the CDR3 is TGTGCCAGCACGGATAGCGGGAGGGGATACGAGCAGTACTTC. It specifies CASTDSGRGYEQYF.

This rearrangement joins TRBV18 to TRBJ1-2; 8 nucleotides line up with TRBD1. V shed 0 bases and J 7 bases; nucleotides not matched to a gene: 7. CDR1 KGHSH and CDR2 LQKENI come from the germline V gene. The CDR3 totals 15 residues. CDR3 DNA: TGTGCCAGCTCACCACCATCCAGGGGGCAAGTTGGCTACACCTTC. As protein: CASSPPSRGQVGYTF.

This sequence joins TRBV30 and TRBJ1-1; 8 bases line up with TRBD1. The V gene end was trimmed by 4 bases and the J gene end by 5 bases; junction bases not matched to a gene: 9. The CDR3 loop spans 14 amino acids. CDR1 and CDR2 (germline): GTSNPN, SVGIG (reference sequence). CDR3: CAWTIAQGGTEAFF. In DNA form, the CDR3 reads TGTGCCTGGACTATAGCACAGGGGGGGACTGAAGCTTTCTTT. Using reference TRBV30 and TRBJ1-1 for the parts outside the CDR3, the full variable domain is SQTIHQWPATLVQPVGSPLSLECTVEGTSNPNLYWYRQAAGRGLQLLFYSVGIGQISSEVPQNLSASRPQDRQFILSSKKLLLSDSGFYLCAWTIAQGGTEAFFGQGTRLTVV.

Only one count was recorded for this clone. The V call is TRBV28, the J call TRBJ2-3, with D possibly matching TRBD2 (6 bases). This CDR3 has 15 amino acids. In germline, CDR1 is MDHEN, CDR2 SYDVKM. Trimming left V 6 bases short and J 0 bases short, with 13 bases between. The CDR3 DNA reads TGTGCCAGCAGCCCGGGACTCCCGAGCACAGATACGCAGTATTTT. It codes for CASSPGLPSTDTQYF.

The chain couples TRBV3-1 (or the pseudogene TRBV3-2) to TRBJ2-7, with 8 bases aligning to TRBD2. Trimming took 5 bases from V and 2 from J; bases not matched to a gene: 5. The CDR3 is 14 residues long. Germline lookup yields CDR1 LGHDT and CDR2 YNNKEL (reference sequence). The CDR3 reads CASSFSGNTYEQYF. The CDR3 nucleotides are TGTGCCAGCAGCTTTAGCGGGAACACCTACGAGCAGTACTTC.

This chain links TRBV5-1 with TRBJ2-5, with 8 bases matching TRBD1. The CDR3 length is 16 residues. Germline CDR1 and CDR2: SGHRS and YFSETQ. The trim removed 4 bases at V and 2 bases at J, leaving 10 bases unmatched. CDR3 loop: CASSPGQGGNQETQYF. CDR3 nucleotide sequence: TGCGCCAGCAGCCCCGGACAGGGTGGTAATCAAGAGACCCAGTACTTC.

Concerning this clone: The junction differs from germline at one of its ends, possibly a read error. The V and J genes are TRBV7-7 and TRBJ2-2; D perhaps matches TRBD2 (5 bases). The CDR3 sequence is 15 residues long. The V gene's germline CDR1 is SSHAT and CDR2 FNYEAQ (reference sequence). The CDR3 spells CASSLQRGDTGELFF. CDR3 sequence (DNA): TGTGCTAGCAGCTTACAACGGGGAGACACCGGGGAGCTGTTTTTT.

V and J are TRBV19 and TRBJ2-2; 9 bases agree with TRBD1. The CDR3 totals 17 residues. Germline V gene sequence: CDR1 LNHDA, CDR2 SQIVND (reference sequence). Trimming at V came to 2 bases and at J to 5 bases, leaving 9 bases not matched to a gene. The CDR3 DNA follows: TGTGCCAGTAGTATACCTTTGGACAGGGGACGGACCGGGGAGCTGTTTTTT. Residues: CASSIPLDRGRTGELFF. The complete variable domain, with remaining parts taken from reference TRBV19 and TRBJ2-2, reads DGGITQSPKYLFRKEGQNVTLSCEQNLNHDAMYWYRQDPGQGLRLIYYSQIVNDFQKGDIAEGYSVSREKKESFPLTVTSAQKNPTAFYLCASSIPLDRGRTGELFFGEGSRLTVL.

The chain uses TRBV2 and TRBJ1-1; the D gene is possibly TRBD1 (5 bases). The CDR3 runs 14 residues. V was cut by 3 bases and J by 1 base, with 9 bases left in between. Germline assignment: CDR1 SNHLY and CDR2 FYNNEI. CDR3 protein: CASSEQGWNTEAFF. The CDR3 region has the DNA TGTGCCAGCAGTGAGCAGGGATGGAACACTGAAGCTTTCTTT.

This clone was counted once. CDR3 nucleotides: TGCGCCAGCAGTGAGCGTACGTGGACAGGGGGCTCTGGAAACACCATATATTTT. This codes for CASSERTWTGGSGNTIYF. V is TRBV10-2 and J is TRBJ1-3, with TRBD1 identical over 10 bases. The CDR3 has 18 amino acids. Germline CDR1 and CDR2: WSHSY and SAAADI. Germline trimming cut 2 bases from V and 0 bases from J; bases unmatched to any gene: 7.

The CDR3 DNA reads TGTGCCAGCAGCGTGGGGGAGCTCTACGAGCAGTACTTC. It yields the protein CASSVGELYEQYF. The rearrangement links TRBV5-4 to TRBJ2-7; the D gene could be TRBD1 or TRBD2 (5 bases each). The CDR3 has 13 residues. V shed 4 bases and J shed 3 bases, with 11 bases lying between them. Looked up from germline, CDR1 is SGHNT and CDR2 is YYREEE (reference sequence).

The sample holds one count of this clone. This sequence joins TRBV14 and TRBJ2-1; tentative D call: TRBD2 (6 bases). CDR3 size: 17 residues. Germline V gene lookup returns CDR1 SGHDN and CDR2 FVKESK. The V gene lost 0 bases and the J gene lost 1 base, with 13 bases spanning the gap. The DNA for the CDR3 is TGTGCCAGCAGCCAAGATCGGCGGGGCTTGTCCTACAATGAGCAGTTCTTC. Encoded protein: CASSQDRRGLSYNEQFF. Looking up the rest from reference TRBV14 and TRBJ2-1 gives the full variable domain: EAGVTQFPSHSVIEKGQTVTLRCDPISGHDNLYWYRRVMGKEIKFLLHFVKESKQDESGMPNNRFLAERTGGTYSTLKVQPAELEDSGVYFCASSQDRRGLSYNEQFFGPGTRLTVL.